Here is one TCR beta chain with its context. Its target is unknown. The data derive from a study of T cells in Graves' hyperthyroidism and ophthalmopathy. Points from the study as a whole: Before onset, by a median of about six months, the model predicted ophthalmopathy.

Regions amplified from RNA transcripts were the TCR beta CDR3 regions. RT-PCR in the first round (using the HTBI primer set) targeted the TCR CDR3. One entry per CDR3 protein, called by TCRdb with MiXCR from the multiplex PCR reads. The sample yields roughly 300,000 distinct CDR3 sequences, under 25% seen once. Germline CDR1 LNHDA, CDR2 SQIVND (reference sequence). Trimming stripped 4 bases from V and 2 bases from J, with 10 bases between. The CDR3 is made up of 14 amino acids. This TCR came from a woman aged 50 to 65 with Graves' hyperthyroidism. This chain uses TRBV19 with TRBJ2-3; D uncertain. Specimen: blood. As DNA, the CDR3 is TGTGCCAGTAGTAAGCTGGACGACACAGATACGCAGTATTTT. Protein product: CASSKLDDTDTQYF.